These T cell receptor beta chains were read from a single sample in a study of control samples from healthy donors and cancer patients. Assay: immunoSEQ multiplex PCR; the TCRdb copy retains only in-frame clones and omits some. The data contain roughly 80,000 clones, 85% to 90% of them singletons. Material for sequencing was blood. The receptors stem from a man aged 50 to 59 in good health. Both conserved end residues are part of each CDR3. The D gene is left open where the match is weak.

TRBV19	TRBJ2-7	TRBD1	CASSMGQGMDEQYF	TGTGCCAGTAGTATGGGACAGGGTATGGACGAGCAGTACTTC
TRBV5-1	TRBJ1-1	TRBD1	CASCTSRDSVEAFF	TGCGCCAGCTGCACTAGCCGGGACAGCGTAGAAGCTTTCTTT
TRBV6-5	TRBJ2-7	TRBD1	CASRSDRGFSYEQYF	TGTGCCAGCAGATCAGACAGGGGCTTCTCCTACGAGCAGTACTTC
TRBV7-6	TRBJ2-7	.	CASSPDRDWVYEQYF	TGTGCCAGCAGCCCAGACAGAGACTGGGTCTACGAGCAGTACTTC
TRBV30	TRBJ2-2	.	CAWIDMSGELFF	TGTGCCTGGATTGATATGTCCGGGGAGCTGTTTTTT
TRBV11-2	TRBJ1-2	.	CASSTNTGASGYTF	TGTGCCAGCAGCACTAACACCGGCGCTTCTGGCTACACCTTC
TRBV25-1	TRBJ2-5	TRBD1	CASSDPRDRVETQYF	TGTGCCAGCAGTGACCCCCGGGACAGGGTAGAGACCCAGTACTTC
TRBV5-1	TRBJ2-3	.	CASSQTRGTDTQYF	TGCGCCAGCAGCCAGACTAGAGGTACAGATACGCAGTATTTT
TRBV30	TRBJ2-7	TRBD1	CAWSDGTGPYEQYF	TGTGCCTGGAGTGACGGGACAGGGCCCTACGAGCAGTACTTC
TRBV7-9	TRBJ1-2	.	CASSLAEGSNYGYTF	TGTGCCAGCAGCTTAGCCGAGGGCAGTAACTATGGCTACACCTTC
TRBV5-8	TRBJ1-5	.	CASSLEGAGNQPQHF	TGTGCCAGCAGCTTGGAAGGGGCAGGCAATCAGCCCCAGCATTTT
TRBV5-1	TRBJ2-7	.	CASIPQLGSYEQYF	TGCGCCAGCATCCCACAGCTCGGATCCTACGAGCAGTACTTC
TRBV28	TRBJ1-3	.	CASRRGLAGNTIYF	TGTGCCAGCAGACGAGGGCTAGCTGGAAACACCATATATTTT
TRBV4-2	TRBJ2-3	.	CASSPRDLGAQYF	TGTGCCAGCAGCCCGAGGGACCTGGGGGCGCAGTATTTT
TRBV19	TRBJ2-1	TRBD2	CASSIGGGGGEQFF	TGTGCCAGTAGTATAGGTGGGGGCGGGGGGGAGCAGTTCTTC
TRBV30	TRBJ1-1	.	CAWSVPHSNRAGIEAFF	TGTGCCTGGAGTGTACCCCACTCTAACAGGGCAGGGATTGAAGCTTTCTTT
TRBV6-4	TRBJ2-2	TRBD2	CASRRLAGNTGELFF	TGTGCCAGCAGACGACTAGCGGGGAACACCGGGGAGCTGTTTTTT
TRBV19	TRBJ2-6	TRBD1	CASSPGGTGANVLTF	TGTGCCAGTAGTCCAGGGGGCACTGGGGCCAACGTCCTGACTTTC
TRBV6-5	TRBJ1-1	.	CASRFGGGTEAFF	TGTGCCAGCAGATTCGGAGGGGGCACTGAAGCTTTCTTT
TRBV2	TRBJ2-2	TRBD1	CASRAGQGGTGELFF	TGTGCCAGCAGAGCGGGACAGGGGGGCACCGGGGAGCTGTTTTTT
TRBV6-5	TRBJ1-5	.	CASRDRTAINQPQHF	TGTGCCAGCAGGGACCGGACAGCCATAAACCAGCCCCAGCATTTT
TRBV10-1	TRBJ2-1	.	CANPRATRLEPLNEQFF	TGCGCCAACCCAAGGGCCACCCGACTAGAGCCCCTCAATGAGCAGTTCTTC
TRBV5-8	TRBJ1-2	.	CASSFLLTERYTF	TGTGCCAGCAGCTTCCTTCTGACAGAGCGCTACACCTTC
TRBV5-1	TRBJ1-2	TRBD1	CASSGKGVGQGSYTF	TGCGCCAGCAGCGGAAAAGGAGTTGGACAGGGGAGCTACACCTTC